The TCR beta chain under discussion was sequenced for a study of beta chain features in type 1 diabetes. The germline gives CDR1 SNHLY, CDR2 FYNNEI. The V and J ends lost 2 bases and 4 bases, in that order; junction bases with no gene match: 2. The CDR3 length is 14 residues. Study observations and caveats: Short templates might get an advantage during PCR, and this would be equal in patients and controls.

To note about this clone: Its specificity is unknown.

Isolated RNA was reverse transcribed in full, so expressed TCRB transcripts were sequenced. Read counts averaged approximately 3.6 million for samples of naive, central memory and regulatory T cells. The method was immunoSEQ multiplex PCR; TCRdb's version includes in-frame clones alone and lacks a portion of them. The sample carries more than 300,000 clones, 6.5% to 10% recorded once. The rearrangement joins TRBV2 to TRBJ2-3, with 8 bases lining up with TRBD2. Sequences were obtained from central memory CD4+ T cells from blood. This receptor was taken from a woman between 18 and 29 years old in good health. As DNA, the CDR3 is TGTGCCAGCAGTGAATCGGGAGGGCCAGATACGCAGTATTTT. Translated, it gives CASSESGGPDTQYF.